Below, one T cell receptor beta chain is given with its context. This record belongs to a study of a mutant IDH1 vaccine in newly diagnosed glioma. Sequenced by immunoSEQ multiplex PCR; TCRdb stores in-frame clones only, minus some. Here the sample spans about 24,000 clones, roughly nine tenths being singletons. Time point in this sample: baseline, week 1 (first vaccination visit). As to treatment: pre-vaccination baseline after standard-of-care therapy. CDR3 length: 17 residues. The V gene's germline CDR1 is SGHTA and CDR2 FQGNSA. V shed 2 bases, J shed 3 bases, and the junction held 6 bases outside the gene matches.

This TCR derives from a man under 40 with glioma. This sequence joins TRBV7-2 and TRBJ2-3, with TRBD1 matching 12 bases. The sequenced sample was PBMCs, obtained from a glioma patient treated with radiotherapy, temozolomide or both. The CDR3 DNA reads TGTGCCAGCAGCTTACCGGGACAGGGGGCTAGGACAGATACGCAGTATTTT. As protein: CASSLPGQGARTDTQYF.